This T cell receptor beta chain stems from a study of T cell responses to AZD1222 COVID-19 vaccine. The germline V and J ends were trimmed by 3 bases and 0 bases, with 11 bases remaining between them. This CDR3 is built from 15 residues. Germline V CDR1 and CDR2: SGHRS, YFSETQ. Turning to this clone: Its antigen remains unidentified.

Libraries were prepared by immunoSEQ multiplex PCR; TCRdb keeps only in-frame clonotypes and omits some of them. The sample records some 150,000 clones, under 95% being singletons. Overall study results and limits: Regions 160-218 and 743-854 held dominance among vaccine-associated CD4 TCRs, which spanned spike.

The receptor comes from an adult in good health. The sequencing here drew on peripheral blood, taken on day 0 of AZD1222 vaccination. This chain uses TRBV5-1 with TRBJ2-3, with D possibly TRBD1 on 6 matching bases. CDR3 sequence (DNA): TGCGCCAGCAGCTCTCGGGACAAGAGCACAGATACGCAGTATTTT. It codes for CASSSRDKSTDTQYF.